The 5 T cell receptor beta chains listed next were all sequenced from one sample in a study of Ad26.COV2.S vaccination and SARS-CoV-2 variants. The treatment denotes: about 20 received Ad26.COV2.S at low or high dose, single or two shots; about five received placebo; per-sample allocation not given. All samples were drawn on day 63, counting from the first vaccine or placebo injection. Produced via immunoSEQ multiplex PCR; TCRdb's table is partial and in-frame only. Among roughly 320,000 clones listed, around 87% were seen once. Sequencing was performed on peripheral blood, taken in a trial of Ad26.COV2.S vaccine versus placebo. These receptors originate from a person between 18 and 65 years old who received the Ad26.COV2.S COVID-19 vaccine or a placebo.

V gene TRBV7-3 combines with J gene TRBJ2-1; 9 bases fit TRBD1. The CDR3 spans 15 residues. In germline, CDR1 is SGHTA, CDR2 FQGTGA. V trimming: 5 bases; J trimming: 4 bases; junction bases outside the gene matches: 6. As DNA, the CDR3 is TGTGCCAGCAGCCCCGGCGGGACAGGGTACAATGAGCAGTTCTTC. Amino acids: CASSPGGTGYNEQFF.

This clone occurred a few times. CDR3 sequence: CASSRDSYTGELFF. CDR3 coding DNA: TGTGCCAGCAGTCGGGACAGCTACACCGGGGAGCTGTTTTTT. The rearrangement uses TRBV27 and TRBJ2-2; 7 nucleotides line up with TRBD1. The CDR3 length is 14 residues. The trim removed 5 bases at V and 3 bases at J, leaving 3 bases unmatched. Germline CDR1 reads MNHEY; CDR2 reads SMNVEV (reference sequence).

The rearrangement links TRBV3-1 (or the pseudogene TRBV3-2) to TRBJ1-3; D unclear. The V end lost 1 base, the J end lost 2 bases, and 9 bases lay between the germline ends. CDR1 and CDR2 from the germline V gene are LGHDT and YNNKEL (reference sequence). The CDR3 is 15 residues long. CDR3 loop: CASSQAKGTGNTIYF. The CDR3 bases are TGTGCCAGCAGCCAAGCGAAAGGGACTGGAAACACCATATATTTT.

In this sample, this clone turned up a few times. V and J are TRBV10-1 and TRBJ1-6; D is perhaps TRBD1 (6 bases). The CDR3 runs to 13 residues. Germline CDR1 is WNHNN and CDR2 is SYGVQD (reference sequence). With 7 bases removed from V and 11 bases from J, the gap between germline ends came to 15 bases. CDR3 protein: CASNNREGPPLHF. In nucleotides, the CDR3 is TGCGCCAGCAACAACAGGGAAGGGCCACCCCTCCACTTT.

J is TRBJ1-1 and V is TRBV27; D is possibly TRBD1 (6 bases). The V end lost 5 bases, the J end lost 5 bases, and 15 bases lay between the germline ends. Germline values: CDR1 MNHEY, CDR2 SMNVEV (reference sequence). The CDR3 is 14 amino acids. CDR3 residues: CASSETGMRTEAFF. The CDR3 region has the DNA TGTGCCAGCAGTGAAACAGGGATGCGTACTGAAGCTTTCTTT.